The rows below give T cell receptor beta chains drawn from one sample of a study of regulatory dendritic cells for organ transplantation. Data came from immunoSEQ multiplex PCR; TCRdb stores just in-frame clones and leaves some out. Of 9,500 to 15,000 clones listed, approximately 56% are singletons. These receptors are not linked to any known antigen. Sequencing was done on a sample of naive CD8+ T cells from blood cultured with dendritic cells. Receptors originate from a human donor in good health. Both conserved end residues are part of each CDR3. A D gene is named only where the DNA matches it firmly. Clone sizes are given selectively: once, few, many, or a class where the clone is expanded.

>few|TRBV9|TRBJ2-1|TRBD1
TGTGCCAGCAGCTTCGACAGGGAGTATGAGCAGTTCTTC
CASSFDREYEQFF
>few|TRBV7-9|TRBJ2-2|NA
TGTGCCAGCAGCTTAGGGGCCGCGAACACCGGGGAGCTGTTTTTT
CASSLGAANTGELFF
>NA|TRBV7-3|TRBJ2-5|NA
TGTGCCAGCAGCTTAACCGGGGGTTCTGGGGAGACCCAGTACTTC
CASSLTGGSGETQYF
>NA|TRBV7-2|TRBJ2-1|NA
TGTGCCAGCAGCCCCCCGGGGCAGGGAGGATCTACAGGTAATGAGCAGTTCTTC
CASSPPGQGGSTGNEQFF
>NA|TRBV4-2|TRBJ2-7|NA
TGTGCCAGCAGCCAAGGAGCGGACGGCTACGAGCAGTACTTC
CASSQGADGYEQYF
>NA|TRBV4-1|TRBJ1-5|TRBD1
TGCGCCAGCAGCCACGGGACAGTAGATAGCAATCAGCCCCAGCATTTT
CASSHGTVDSNQPQHF
>NA|TRBV19|TRBJ2-1|NA
TGTGCCAGTAGTATAGGGCTCGGGAAAGTTAACAATGAGCAGTTCTTC
CASSIGLGKVNNEQFF
>few|TRBV19|TRBJ1-3|NA
TGTGCCAGTAGTGTTTTCTCGGGATCTGGAAACACCATATATTTT
CASSVFSGSGNTIYF
>NA|TRBV6-1|TRBJ1-2|NA
TGTGCCAGCAACAGGGTTGCCCTTTATGGCTACACCTTC
CASNRVALYGYTF
>few|TRBV10-3|TRBJ1-1|TRBD1
TGTGCCATCAGTGAGCCGGGACAGGGGCTCCTTGAAGCTTTCTTT
CAISEPGQGLLEAFF
>NA|TRBV2|TRBJ2-7|TRBD2
TGTGCCAGCAGTGGTAGCGGGGGGGGCTACGAGCAGTACTTC
CASSGSGGGYEQYF
>few|TRBV5-4|TRBJ2-7|NA
TGTGCCAGCAGCTTGGTCGTCAACAGCCTCTCCTACGAGCAGTACTTC
CASSLVVNSLSYEQYF
>NA|TRBV11-3|TRBJ2-1|TRBD2
TGTGCCAGCTTGGAAGCGGGGGGGCGGTACAGTGAGCAGTTCTTC
CASLEAGGRYSEQFF
>NA|TRBV6-5|TRBJ2-7|NA
TGTGCCAGCAGTGAATTTTGGCTGAACTACGAGCAGTACTTC
CASSEFWLNYEQYF
>NA|TRBV13|TRBJ1-5|TRBD1
TGTGCCAGCAGCTTTCAACAGGGGGATCAGCCCCAGCATTTT
CASSFQQGDQPQHF
>NA|TRBV7-9|TRBJ2-3|TRBD1
TGTGCCAGCAGCCCGCTTACAGGGGTTCAGGATACGCAGTATTTT
CASSPLTGVQDTQYF
>NA|TRBV9|TRBJ2-3|TRBD2
TGTGCCAGCAGCGCATACGGGGGGGCGGATACGCAGTATTTT
CASSAYGGADTQYF
>NA|TRBV7-3|TRBJ2-1|NA
TGTGCCAGCAGCCCGACCGTGACTAGAGGGTACAATGAGCAGTTCTTC
CASSPTVTRGYNEQFF
>once|TRBV27|TRBJ2-2|TRBD2
TGTGCCAGCAGTTTCACTAGCGGGGGGGGTACCGGGGAGCTGTTTTTT
CASSFTSGGGTGELFF
>NA|TRBV5-1|TRBJ1-1|NA
TGCGCCAGCAGCCTCGAGACGGGAAACACTGAAGCTTTCTTT
CASSLETGNTEAFF
>NA|TRBV27|TRBJ2-3|NA
TGTGCCAGCAGTTTATTTTCGGGGTACACAGATACGCAGTATTTT
CASSLFSGYTDTQYF
>NA|TRBV4-3|TRBJ2-7|NA
TGCGCCAGCAGCCAAGATCAAGGGACTGGAAAGTACGAGCAGTACTTC
CASSQDQGTGKYEQYF
>NA|TRBV5-4|TRBJ2-3|TRBD2
TGTGCCAGCAGCTTGTTCGTAGCGGGGGGGCCCGATACGCAGTATTTT
CASSLFVAGGPDTQYF
>NA|TRBV19|TRBJ1-5|NA
TGTGCCAGTAGTACTTTCAGGGGAAATCAGCCCCAGCATTTT
CASSTFRGNQPQHF
>NA|TRBV7-3|TRBJ2-5|NA
TGTGCCAGCAGCTTAAGGTCAGTCCAAGAGACCCAGTACTTC
CASSLRSVQETQYF
>NA|TRBV11-2|TRBJ2-1|TRBD2
TGTGCCAGCAGCTTAGAGGGGGGGGGTTCCTACAATGAGCAGTTCTTC
CASSLEGGGSYNEQFF
>NA|TRBV7-8|TRBJ2-1|TRBD2
TGTGCCAGCAGCTTAACGACCGGGACTAGTATGGTCAATGAGCAGTTCTTC
CASSLTTGTSMVNEQFF
>NA|TRBV11-2|TRBJ1-6|NA
TGTGCCAGCAGCTTAGGGCCCCCTCAAATTTATAATTCACCCCTCCACTTT
CASSLGPPQIYNSPLHF
>NA|TRBV18|TRBJ1-4|TRBD1
TGTGCCAGCTCACCACGTACAAAAGGAGGACAGGGATATGAAAAACTGTTTTTT
CASSPRTKGGQGYEKLFF
>NA|TRBV14|TRBJ1-3|NA
TGTGCCAGCAGCCAAGAACGGGGATTTGGAAACACCATATATTTT
CASSQERGFGNTIYF
>NA|TRBV11-2|TRBJ2-7|NA
TGTGCCAGCAGCTTAGACCTTCACGAGCAGTACTTC
CASSLDLHEQYF
>few|TRBV5-4|TRBJ2-7|TRBD2
TGTGCCAGCAGCTTGGAGGGCGGCGGGAGAGAGCAGTACTTC
CASSLEGGGREQYF
>NA|TRBV5-6|TRBJ2-5|NA
TGTGCCAGCAGCTTCGACAGGCAAGAGACCCAGTACTTC
CASSFDRQETQYF
>NA|TRBV6-1|TRBJ1-4|TRBD1
TGTGCCAGTAAAATCCCCGGGACAGTCCATGAAAAACTGTTTTTT
CASKIPGTVHEKLFF
>NA|TRBV4-1|TRBJ2-1|TRBD2
TGCGCCAGCAGCTCTAGCGGGGGGGGGAACAATGAGCAGTTCTTC
CASSSSGGGNNEQFF
>NA|TRBV11-2|TRBJ2-5|NA
TGTGCCGGACGGGGACACCACCAAGAGACCCAGTACTTC
CAGRGHHQETQYF
>NA|TRBV5-6|TRBJ1-6|NA
TGTGCCAGCAGCCGCCGACAGCCAGATCTTGAATTTAATTCACCCCTCCACTTT
CASSRRQPDLEFNSPLHF
>NA|TRBV19|TRBJ1-5|NA
TGTGCCAGTAGTATGAGGCAGCATAGCAATCAGCCCCAGCATTTT
CASSMRQHSNQPQHF
>NA|TRBV29-1|TRBJ2-7|TRBD1
TGCAGCGTCCGGACAGGGCCAGCCTACGAGCAGTACTTC
CSVRTGPAYEQYF
>NA|TRBV29-1|TRBJ1-2|TRBD1
TGCAGCGAGATAGGACAGGGGGGAGGCTACACCTTC
CSEIGQGGGYTF
>few|TRBV19|TRBJ2-2|TRBD2
TGTGCCAGTAGTCTGCGACTAGCGGGGGGGCCTTGGACCGGGGAGCTGTTTTTT
CASSLRLAGGPWTGELFF
>NA|TRBV7-9|TRBJ1-4|NA
TGTGCCAGCAGCACAGTCAACGACCCAAAACTGTTTTTT
CASSTVNDPKLFF
>NA|TRBV29-1|TRBJ2-1|NA
TGCAGCGTTGCGGCAGGGCGAGTTGAGCAGTTCTTC
CSVAAGRVEQFF
>once|TRBV21-1|TRBJ2-5|NA
TGTGCCAGTCATGGGACACCCGCCCAAGAGACCCAGTACTTC
CASHGTPAQETQYF
>few|TRBV4-2|TRBJ2-7|NA
TGTGCCAGCAGCCAACGAGGGTTCGAGGAGCAGTACTTC
CASSQRGFEEQYF
>NA|TRBV11-2|TRBJ2-7|NA
TGTGCCAGCAGCTTAGCCAGTCCTTCCTACGAGCAGTACTTC
CASSLASPSYEQYF
>NA|TRBV5-6|TRBJ1-2|NA
TGTGCCAGCAGTCCGGGCGGGGCGGGAGCCGCTGGCTACACCTTC
CASSPGGAGAAGYTF
>few|TRBV27|TRBJ2-1|NA
TGTGCCAGCAGTTTGCGCCCTATTGGCTACAATGAGCAGTTCTTC
CASSLRPIGYNEQFF
>NA|TRBV11-2|TRBJ1-1|TRBD1
TGTGCCAGCAGCCGGGGACAGAGCGAAGCTTTCTTT
CASSRGQSEAFF
>NA|TRBV21-1|TRBJ2-3|NA
TGTGCCAGCAGGGTTCACTCGCGGGGGGCAACAGATACGCAGTATTTT
CASRVHSRGATDTQYF
>few|TRBV4-1|TRBJ2-1|TRBD1
TGCGCCAGCAGCAAACAAACAGGGGGCGTGGGCAATGAGCAGTTCTTC
CASSKQTGGVGNEQFF
>NA|TRBV2|TRBJ2-3|NA
TGTGCCAGCAGTGAATGGACTATTCCCACAGATACGCAGTATTTT
CASSEWTIPTDTQYF
>NA|TRBV6-5|TRBJ2-7|TRBD2
TGTGCCAGCAGATTTAGCGGGAGTTACGAGCAGTACTTC
CASRFSGSYEQYF
>NA|TRBV19|TRBJ2-3|TRBD2
TGTGCCAGTAGTACTGGACTAGGGCGCACAGATACGCAGTATTTT
CASSTGLGRTDTQYF
>NA|TRBV9|TRBJ2-5|TRBD2
TGTGCCAGCAGCGCCGGGGGGGGGCGAGAGACCCAGTACTTC
CASSAGGGRETQYF
>NA|TRBV6-6|TRBJ1-1|TRBD1
TGTGCCAGCAGTACAGGACAGGAGGCTTTCTTT
CASSTGQEAFF
>NA|TRBV4-1|TRBJ2-7|TRBD2
TGCGCCAGCAGCCAAGATCGGGGGGGGCTCTACGAGCAGTACTTC
CASSQDRGGLYEQYF
>few|TRBV27|TRBJ1-2|NA
TGTGCCAGCAGTCGAGATGGGGGGGCCTCTGACTACACCTTC
CASSRDGGASDYTF
>few|TRBV29-1|TRBJ2-5|TRBD1
TGCAGCGTTGTACTCGCAGGGGGCCCGGAGACCCAGTACTTC
CSVVLAGGPETQYF